This T cell receptor (beta chain) was profiled in a study of cytomegalovirus exposure and HLA in healthy donors. Study conclusions and caveats: Cytomegalovirus-associated TCR beta chains were listed, numbering around 150. HLA alleles showed associations with around 15,000 TCR beta sequences in a later analysis, at a 0.05 false discovery rate. Follow-up analysis found HLA locus-dependent TCR association rates, highest for DRB1 and lowest for HLA-C.

In the case of this clone: Antigen: not known.

The length of the CDR3 is 15 residues. Germline V gives CDR1 MNHEY, CDR2 SMNVEV (reference sequence). The V gene lost 6 bases and the J gene lost 1 base, with 13 bases spanning the gap. Vbeta (60) and Jbeta (13) primers were used in the PCR. Assay: immunoSEQ multiplex PCR; the TCRdb copy retains only in-frame clones and omits some. Seen here are about 160,000 clones, about three quarters observed once, and the top ten hold roughly 1.9%. Unrecorded immune exposures were likely, despite nominal health at sampling. The TCR comes from a female donor in good health and CMV-seronegative. Sequencing input: PBMCs. This chain links TRBV27 with TRBJ2-4, with D possibly TRBD1 on 6 matching bases. The CDR3 is CASSSGVMAKNIQYF. CDR3 in DNA: TGTGCCAGCAGCTCAGGGGTGATGGCCAAAAACATTCAGTACTTC.